These T cell receptor beta chains were read from a single sample in a study of blood T cell repertoires in COVID-19. Some clones are missing from TCRdb's copy, which holds only in-frame ones; the method was immunoSEQ multiplex PCR. This table holds 150,000 to 180,000 clones, around 83% found once. Input material: peripheral blood. These receptors all stem from a woman between 45 and 65 years old with acute or convalescent COVID-19. CDR3s leave out the opening cysteine and the closing phenylalanine or tryptophan. Each record gives: V gene, CDR3 length, J gene, CDR3 protein.

>TRBV3-1/TRBV3-2|16|TRBJ1-1
ASSQVNSGGSRNTEAF
>TRBV6-5|11|TRBJ2-7
ASSSGQGYEQY
>TRBV4-1|16|TRBJ1-1
ASSQAARHRGGNTEAF
>TRBV6-5|13|TRBJ2-5
ASSYRGREWETQY
>TRBV24-1|14|TRBJ1-5
ATSDAPPEGNQPQH
>TRBV3-1/TRBV3-2|14|TRBJ1-2
ASSQSRTGDNYGYT
>TRBV18|11|TRBJ1-1
ASSGTQNTEAF
>TRBV7-3|11|TRBJ2-4
ALEGRAKNIQY
>TRBV7-2|13|TRBJ2-1
ASSPPSPSGNEQF
>TRBV7-2|14|TRBJ1-6
ASSFWGGRKNSPLH
>TRBV2|10|TRBJ1-1
ASSVQGDEAF
>TRBV30|10|TRBJ2-3
AWSQGEDTQY
>TRBV7-2|13|TRBJ2-7
ASSFSGGKAYEQY